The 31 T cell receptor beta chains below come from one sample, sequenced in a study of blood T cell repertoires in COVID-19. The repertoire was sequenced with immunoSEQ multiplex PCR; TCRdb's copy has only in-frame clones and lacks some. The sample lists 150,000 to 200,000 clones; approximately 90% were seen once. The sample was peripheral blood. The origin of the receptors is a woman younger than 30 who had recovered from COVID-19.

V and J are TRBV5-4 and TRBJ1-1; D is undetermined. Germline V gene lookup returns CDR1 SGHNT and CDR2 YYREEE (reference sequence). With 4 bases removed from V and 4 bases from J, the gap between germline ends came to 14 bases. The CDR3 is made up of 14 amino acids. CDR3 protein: CASSIGRAVTEAFF. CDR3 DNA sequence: TGTGCCAGCAGCATCGGGAGAGCTGTCACTGAAGCTTTCTTT.

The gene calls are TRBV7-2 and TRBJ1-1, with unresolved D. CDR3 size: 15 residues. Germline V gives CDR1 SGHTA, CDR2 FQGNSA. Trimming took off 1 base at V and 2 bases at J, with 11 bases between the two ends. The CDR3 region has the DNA TGTGCCAGCAGCTTAGAGGCGACAACCAACACTGAAGCTTTCTTT. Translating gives CASSLEATTNTEAFF.

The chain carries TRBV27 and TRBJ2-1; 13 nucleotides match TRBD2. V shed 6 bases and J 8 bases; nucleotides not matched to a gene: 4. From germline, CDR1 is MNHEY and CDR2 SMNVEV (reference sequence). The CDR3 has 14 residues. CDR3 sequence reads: CASRLAGGVDEQFF. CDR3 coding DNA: TGTGCCAGCAGACTAGCGGGAGGGGTAGATGAGCAGTTCTTC.

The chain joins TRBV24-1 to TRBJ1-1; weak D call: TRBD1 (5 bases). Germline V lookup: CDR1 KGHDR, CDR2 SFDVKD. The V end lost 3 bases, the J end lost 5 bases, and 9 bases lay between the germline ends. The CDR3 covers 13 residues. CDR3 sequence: CATSDQGWTEAFF. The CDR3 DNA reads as TGTGCCACCAGTGATCAGGGTTGGACTGAAGCTTTCTTT.

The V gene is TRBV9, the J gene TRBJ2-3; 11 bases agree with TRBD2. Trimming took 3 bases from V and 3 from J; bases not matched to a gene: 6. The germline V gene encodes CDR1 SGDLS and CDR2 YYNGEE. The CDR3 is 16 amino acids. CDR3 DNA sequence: TGTGCCAGCAGCGGCATAGCGGGGGGGCCGACAGATACGCAGTATTTT. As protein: CASSGIAGGPTDTQYF.

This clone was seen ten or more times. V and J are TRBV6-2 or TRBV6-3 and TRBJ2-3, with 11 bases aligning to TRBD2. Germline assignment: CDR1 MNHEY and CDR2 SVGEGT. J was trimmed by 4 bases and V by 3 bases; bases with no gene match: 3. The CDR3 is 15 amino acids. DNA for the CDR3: TGTGCCAGCAGTTATAGCGGGGGGGCCGCAGATACGCAGTATTTT. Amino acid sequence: CASSYSGGAADTQYF.

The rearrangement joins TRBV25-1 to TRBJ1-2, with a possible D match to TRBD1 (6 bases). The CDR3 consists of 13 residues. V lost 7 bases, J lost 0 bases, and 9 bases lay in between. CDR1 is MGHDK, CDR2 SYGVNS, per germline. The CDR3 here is CASIGGPNYGYTF. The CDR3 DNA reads TGTGCCAGCATTGGGGGCCCTAACTATGGCTACACCTTC.

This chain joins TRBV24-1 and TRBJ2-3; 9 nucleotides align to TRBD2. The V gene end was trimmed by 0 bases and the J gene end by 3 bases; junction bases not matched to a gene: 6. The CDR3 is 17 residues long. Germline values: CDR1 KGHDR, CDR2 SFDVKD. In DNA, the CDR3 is TGTGCCACCAGTGATTTGCGCGGGGGGGCCTCGACAGATACGCAGTATTTT. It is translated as CATSDLRGGASTDTQYF.

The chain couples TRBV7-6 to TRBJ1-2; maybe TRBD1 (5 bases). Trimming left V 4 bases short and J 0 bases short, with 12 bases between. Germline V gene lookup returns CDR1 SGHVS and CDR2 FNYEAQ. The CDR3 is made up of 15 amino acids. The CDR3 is CASSSSETANYGYTF. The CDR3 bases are TGTGCCAGCAGCTCTTCCGAGACAGCTAACTATGGCTACACCTTC.

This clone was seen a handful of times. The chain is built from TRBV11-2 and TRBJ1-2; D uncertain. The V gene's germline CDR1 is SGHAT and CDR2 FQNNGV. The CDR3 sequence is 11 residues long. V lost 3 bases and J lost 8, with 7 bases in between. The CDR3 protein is CASSFFLGYTF. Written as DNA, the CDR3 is TGTGCCAGCAGCTTTTTCCTCGGCTACACCTTC.

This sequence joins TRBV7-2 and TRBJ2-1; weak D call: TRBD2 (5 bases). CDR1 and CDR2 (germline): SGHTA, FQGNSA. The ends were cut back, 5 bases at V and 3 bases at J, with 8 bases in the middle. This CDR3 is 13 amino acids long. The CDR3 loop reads CASSERDYNEQFF. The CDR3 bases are TGTGCCAGCAGCGAACGGGACTACAATGAGCAGTTCTTC. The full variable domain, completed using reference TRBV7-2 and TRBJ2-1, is GAGVSQSPSNKVTEKGKDVELRCDPISGHTALYWYRQSLGQGLEFLIYFQGNSAPDKSGLPSDRFSAERTGGSVSTLTIQRTQQEDSAVYLCASSERDYNEQFFGPGTRLTVL.

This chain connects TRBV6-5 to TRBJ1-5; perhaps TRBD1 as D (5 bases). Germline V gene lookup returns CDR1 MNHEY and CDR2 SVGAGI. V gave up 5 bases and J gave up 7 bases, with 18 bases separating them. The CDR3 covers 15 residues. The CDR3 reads CASSPDDRARQPQHF. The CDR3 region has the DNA TGTGCCAGCAGTCCGGATGACAGAGCTCGGCAGCCCCAGCATTTT.

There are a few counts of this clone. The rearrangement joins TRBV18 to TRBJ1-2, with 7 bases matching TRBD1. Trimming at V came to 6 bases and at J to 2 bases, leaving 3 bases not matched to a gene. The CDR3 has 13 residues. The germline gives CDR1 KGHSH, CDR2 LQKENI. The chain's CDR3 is CASSQDRNYGYTF. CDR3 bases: TGTGCCAGCTCCCAGGACAGGAACTATGGCTACACCTTC.

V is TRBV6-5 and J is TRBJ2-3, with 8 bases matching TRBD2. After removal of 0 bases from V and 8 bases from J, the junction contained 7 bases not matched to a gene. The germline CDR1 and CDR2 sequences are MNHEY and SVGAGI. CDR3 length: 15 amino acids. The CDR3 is CASSYSMTSVSTQYF. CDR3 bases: TGTGCCAGCAGTTACTCGATGACTAGCGTGAGTACGCAGTATTTT.

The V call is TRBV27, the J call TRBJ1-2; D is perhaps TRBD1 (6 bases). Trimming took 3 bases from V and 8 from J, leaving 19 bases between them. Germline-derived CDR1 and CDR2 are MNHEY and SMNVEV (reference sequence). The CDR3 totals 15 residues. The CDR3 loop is CASSFAPGGGSGYTF. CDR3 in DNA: TGTGCCAGCAGTTTTGCCCCCGGCGGGGGCAGCGGCTACACCTTC.

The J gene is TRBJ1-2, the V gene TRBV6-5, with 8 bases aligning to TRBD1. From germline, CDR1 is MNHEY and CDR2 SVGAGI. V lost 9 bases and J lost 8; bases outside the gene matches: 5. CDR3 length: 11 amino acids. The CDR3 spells CASGQGEGYTF. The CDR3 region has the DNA TGTGCCAGTGGACAGGGAGAAGGCTACACCTTC.

CDR3 coding DNA: TGCGCCAGCAGCCAAGAAACAGTCAATCAGCCCCAGCATTTT. Translation gives CASSQETVNQPQHF. The chain links TRBV4-3 to TRBJ1-5; D remains unclear. The germline CDR1 and CDR2 sequences are LGHNA and YSLEER. The V end was cut by 0 bases, the J end by 3 bases, with 6 bases between. CDR3 length: 14 amino acids.

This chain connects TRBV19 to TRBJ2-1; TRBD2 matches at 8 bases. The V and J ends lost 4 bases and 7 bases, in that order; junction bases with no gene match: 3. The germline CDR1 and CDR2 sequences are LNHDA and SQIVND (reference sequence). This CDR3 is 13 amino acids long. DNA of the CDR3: TGTGCCAGTAGTACCGGACTAGCAAATGAGCAGTTCTTC. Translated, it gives CASSTGLANEQFF.

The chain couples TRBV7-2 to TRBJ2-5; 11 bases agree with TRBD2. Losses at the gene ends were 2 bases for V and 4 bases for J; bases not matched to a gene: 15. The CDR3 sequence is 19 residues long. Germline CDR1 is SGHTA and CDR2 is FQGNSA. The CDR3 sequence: CASSLRSGLAGGGRETQYF. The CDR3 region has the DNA TGTGCCAGCAGCTTACGTTCCGGGCTAGCGGGGGGAGGTAGAGAGACCCAGTACTTC.

The CDR3 DNA reads TGTGCCAGCAGTTTAGGGGCCGACGGGTTGACTGAAGCTTTCTTT. It specifies CASSLGADGLTEAFF. The V gene is TRBV27, the J gene TRBJ1-1, with a tentative D call TRBD1 (5 bases). CDR1 is MNHEY, CDR2 SMNVEV, per germline (reference sequence). This CDR3 has 15 residues. V was trimmed by 2 bases and J by 5 bases, leaving 15 bases between them.

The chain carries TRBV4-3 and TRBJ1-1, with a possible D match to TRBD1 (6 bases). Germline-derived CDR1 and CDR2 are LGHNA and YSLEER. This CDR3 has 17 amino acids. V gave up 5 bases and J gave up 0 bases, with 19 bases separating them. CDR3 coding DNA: TGCGCCAGCAGCTCCGATGGGGGGGAGGGGGTGAACACTGAAGCTTTCTTT. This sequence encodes CASSSDGGEGVNTEAFF.

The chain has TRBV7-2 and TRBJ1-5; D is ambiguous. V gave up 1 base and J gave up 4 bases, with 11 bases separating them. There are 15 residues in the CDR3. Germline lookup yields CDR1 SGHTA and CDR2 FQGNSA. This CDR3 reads CASSLVRQDNQPQHF. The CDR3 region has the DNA TGTGCCAGCAGCTTAGTTCGGCAGGATAATCAGCCCCAGCATTTT.

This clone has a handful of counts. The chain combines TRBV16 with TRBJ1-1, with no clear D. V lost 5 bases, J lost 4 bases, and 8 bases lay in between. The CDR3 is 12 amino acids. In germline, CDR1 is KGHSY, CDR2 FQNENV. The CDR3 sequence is CASSERATEAFF. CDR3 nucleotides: TGTGCCAGCAGCGAGAGGGCCACTGAAGCTTTCTTT.

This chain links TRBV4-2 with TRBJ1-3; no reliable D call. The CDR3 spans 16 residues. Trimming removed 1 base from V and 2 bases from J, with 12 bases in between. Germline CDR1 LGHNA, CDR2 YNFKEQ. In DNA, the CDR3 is TGTGCCAGCAGCCAAGTGGCGGCAGACCCTGGAAACACCATATATTTT. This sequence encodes CASSQVAADPGNTIYF.

Here the CDR3 DNA reads TGTGCCAGCAGCCAGGGACTAGCGGCGATCCATACGCAGTATTTT. Protein sequence: CASSQGLAAIHTQYF. The chain has TRBV14 and TRBJ2-3; 11 bases line up with TRBD2. The CDR3 loop spans 15 amino acids. J was trimmed by 7 bases and V by 3 bases; bases with no gene match: 6. Germline CDR1 reads SGHDN; CDR2 reads FVKESK.

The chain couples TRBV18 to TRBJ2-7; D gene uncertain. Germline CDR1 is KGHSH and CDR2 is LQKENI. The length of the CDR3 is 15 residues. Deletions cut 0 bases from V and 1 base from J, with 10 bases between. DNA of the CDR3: TGTGCCAGCTCACCACCGAACGCGAATTCCTACGAGCAGTACGTC. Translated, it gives CASSPPNANSYEQYV.

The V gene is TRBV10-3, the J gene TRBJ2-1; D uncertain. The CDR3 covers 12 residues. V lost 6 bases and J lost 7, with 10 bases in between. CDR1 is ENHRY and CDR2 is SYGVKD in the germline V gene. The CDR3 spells CAISEQNNEQFF. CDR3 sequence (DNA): TGTGCCATCAGCGAGCAGAATAATGAGCAGTTCTTC.

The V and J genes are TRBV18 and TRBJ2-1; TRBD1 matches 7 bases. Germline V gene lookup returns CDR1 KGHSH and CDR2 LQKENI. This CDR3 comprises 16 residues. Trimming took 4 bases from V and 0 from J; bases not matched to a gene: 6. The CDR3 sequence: CASSLPGQSSYNEQFF. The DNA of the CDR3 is TGTGCCAGCTCACTTCCGGGACAGAGCTCCTACAATGAGCAGTTCTTC. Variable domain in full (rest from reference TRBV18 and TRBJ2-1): NAGVMQNPRHLVRRRGQEARLRCSPMKGHSHVYWYRQLPEEGLKFMVYLQKENIIDESGMPKERFSAEFPKEGPSILRIQQVVRGDSAAYFCASSLPGQSSYNEQFFGPGTRLTVL.

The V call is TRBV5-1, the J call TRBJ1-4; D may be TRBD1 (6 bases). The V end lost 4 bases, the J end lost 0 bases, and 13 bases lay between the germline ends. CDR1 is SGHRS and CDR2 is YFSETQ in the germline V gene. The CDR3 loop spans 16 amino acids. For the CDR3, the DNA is TGCGCCAGCAGCGCACGCCCAGGGGCAACTAATGAAAAACTGTTTTTT. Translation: CASSARPGATNEKLFF.

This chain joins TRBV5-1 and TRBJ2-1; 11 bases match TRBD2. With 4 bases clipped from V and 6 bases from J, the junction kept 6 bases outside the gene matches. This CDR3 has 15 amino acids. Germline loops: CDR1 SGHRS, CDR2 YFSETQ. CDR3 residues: CASSPIAGGPNEQFF. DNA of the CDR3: TGCGCCAGCAGCCCAATAGCGGGGGGGCCCAATGAGCAGTTCTTC.

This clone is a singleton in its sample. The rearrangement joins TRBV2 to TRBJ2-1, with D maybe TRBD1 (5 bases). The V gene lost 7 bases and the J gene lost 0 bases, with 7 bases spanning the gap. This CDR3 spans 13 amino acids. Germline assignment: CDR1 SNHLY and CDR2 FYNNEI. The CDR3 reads CASITGSYNEQFF. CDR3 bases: TGTGCCAGCATTACAGGCTCCTACAATGAGCAGTTCTTC.